These T cell receptor beta chains were read from a single sample in a study of Graves' ophthalmopathy and Graves' hyperthyroidism. TCRdb reprocessed the multiplex PCR reads with MiXCR, giving one entry per CDR3 protein. This table has hundreds of thousands of distinct CDR3 sequences, 15% appearing once. Specimen: peripheral blood. All receptors come from a woman between 18 and 30 years old with stable Graves' hyperthyroidism. Each CDR3 is given with its conserved first and last residue. A D gene is named only where the DNA matches it firmly. Clone size appears in some rows only: once, few, many, or a class for an expanded clone.

d_gene	j_gene	abundance	v_gene	CDR3aa	CDR3nt
TRBD1	TRBJ1-1	-	TRBV4-1	CASSQAQGSGTEAFF	TGCGCCAGCAGCCAAGCACAGGGGAGTGGCACTGAAGCTTTCTTT
TRBD1	TRBJ1-1	-	TRBV12-3/TRBV12-4	CASRGQDRRTDAFF	TGTGCCAGCAGGGGACAGGACCGACGCACTGATGCTTTCTTT
TRBD1	TRBJ2-5	few	TRBV19	CASRQLGASAGGRETQYF	TGTGCCAGTAGACAATTGGGGGCTTCTGCAGGGGGCCGAGAGACCCAGTACTTC
-	TRBJ1-1	-	TRBV6-1	CASTRPGPSTEAFF	TGTGCCAGCACGCGACCCGGACCGAGCACTGAAGCTTTCTTT
-	TRBJ1-5	many	TRBV20-1	CSARDISGNQPQHF	TGCAGTGCTAGAGATATATCGGGAAATCAGCCCCAGCATTTT
TRBD2	TRBJ2-5	many	TRBV20-1	CSVGGLAGTQYF	TGCAGTGTAGGCGGGCTAGCGGGGACCCAGTACTTC
-	TRBJ1-3	many	TRBV10-3	CAISLEGNTIYF	TGTGCCATCAGTTTGGAGGGAAACACCATATATTTT
TRBD1	TRBJ2-5	many	TRBV11-2	CASSPQDRVETQYF	TGTGCCAGCAGCCCGCAAGACAGGGTAGAGACCCAGTACTTC
-	TRBJ1-1	many	TRBV19	CASSWKGENTEAFF	TGTGCCAGTAGTTGGAAAGGGGAGAACACTGAAGCTTTCTTT
-	TRBJ1-2	many	TRBV11-2	CASSASNSGGYTF	TGTGCCAGCAGCGCTTCTAATTCGGGTGGCTACACCTTC
-	TRBJ1-5	many	TRBV12-3/TRBV12-4	CASSLAGTHGQSNQPQHF	TGTGCCAGCAGTCTTGCCGGGACCCACGGACAATCAAATCAGCCCCAGCATTTT
-	TRBJ2-3	many	TRBV24-1	CATSDPQPGGTDTQYF	TGTGCCACCAGTGATCCTCAGCCCGGGGGCACAGATACGCAGTATTTT
-	TRBJ2-2	-	TRBV3-1	CASSQGIGRMNTGELFF	TGTGCCAGCAGCCAAGGAATCGGCAGAATGAACACCGGGGAGCTGTTTTTT
-	TRBJ2-7	many	TRBV4-1	CASSQGIRTDGSYEQYF	TGCGCCAGCAGCCAAGGAATCAGGACAGATGGCTCCTACGAGCAGTACTTC
TRBD2	TRBJ2-7	many	TRBV12-3/TRBV12-4	CASSSTLAGGYEQYF	TGTGCCAGCAGCTCAACACTAGCGGGGGGCTACGAGCAGTACTTC
TRBD1	TRBJ2-7	many	TRBV7-2	CASRRWGQGGYEQYF	TGTGCCAGCAGAAGATGGGGACAGGGCGGCTACGAGCAGTACTTC
-	TRBJ2-7	-	TRBV6-1	CAISENRAGEQYF	TGTGCCATCAGTGAGAACCGGGCAGGGGAGCAGTACTTC
TRBD1	TRBJ1-2	few	TRBV18	CASSGTGTLYGYTF	TGTGCCAGCTCCGGGACAGGTACTCTCTATGGCTACACCTTC
-	TRBJ1-2	many	TRBV6-1	CASSESLGLNYGYTF	TGTGCCAGCAGTGAAAGTCTCGGGCTGAACTATGGCTACACCTTC
-	TRBJ1-1	many	TRBV10-3	CAISESGGSLNTEAFF	TGTGCCATCAGTGAATCGGGGGGATCCTTGAACACTGAAGCTTTCTTT
TRBD1	TRBJ1-1	many	TRBV6-2/TRBV6-3	CASRGQGAGNEAFF	TGTGCCAGCAGGGGACAGGGGGCTGGGAATGAAGCTTTCTTT
-	TRBJ1-1	many	TRBV6-1	CASAPRSENTEAFF	TGTGCCAGCGCCCCCCGGTCTGAGAACACTGAAGCTTTCTTT
-	TRBJ2-7	-	TRBV12-3/TRBV12-4	CASSFPTGVEQYF	TGTGCCAGCAGTTTTCCGACGGGGGTAGAGCAGTACTTC
-	TRBJ1-2	few	TRBV19	CASGGAGYGYTF	TGTGCCTCGGGGGGGGCTGGGTATGGCTACACCTTC
-	TRBJ1-2	many	TRBV14	CASSQDFTGKRGYTF	TGTGCCAGCAGCCAAGATTTTACGGGGAAACGGGGCTACACCTTC
TRBD1	TRBJ2-2	-	TRBV12-3/TRBV12-4	CASSLTGPGELFF	TGTGCCAGCAGCCTGACAGGGCCCGGGGAGCTGTTTTTT
TRBD1	TRBJ2-5	many	TRBV6-5	CASSGTGGLQETQYF	TGTGCCAGCAGCGGGACAGGGGGCCTCCAAGAGACCCAGTACTTC
-	TRBJ1-1	many	TRBV20-1	CSAGRDTREAFF	TGCAGTGCTGGACGGGACACAAGAGAAGCTTTCTTT
-	TRBJ1-2	many	TRBV7-8	CASAGRLMDGYTF	TGTGCCAGCGCCGGCAGACTGATGGACGGCTACACCTTC
-	TRBJ2-7	many	TRBV14	CASSQNTYEQYF	TGTGCCAGCAGCCAGAATACCTACGAGCAGTACTTC
TRBD2	TRBJ2-7	many	TRBV5-1	CASSKSGTSGGPYEQYF	TGCGCCAGCAGCAAATCCGGGACTAGCGGGGGACCCTACGAGCAGTACTTC
-	TRBJ1-1	-	TRBV19	CASSIGGSEAFF	TGTGCCAGTAGTATAGGAGGGAGTGAAGCTTTCTTT
-	TRBJ1-1	many	TRBV20-1	CSARTGRYTEAFF	TGCAGTGCTAGAACCGGCAGATACACTGAAGCTTTCTTT
-	TRBJ1-2	many	TRBV19	CASSISREGGYTF	TGTGCCAGTAGTATAAGCAGGGAGGGTGGCTACACCTTC
-	TRBJ2-5	-	TRBV20-1	CSARDSPETQYF	TGCAGTGCTAGAGATAGTCCGGAGACCCAGTACTTC
-	TRBJ2-7	many	TRBV6-5	CASSYFGGEQYF	TGTGCCAGCAGTTATTTCGGGGGCGAGCAGTACTTC
TRBD1	TRBJ2-6	many	TRBV19	CASSILGTGGTGANVLTF	TGTGCCAGTAGTATTTTGGGGACAGGGGGCACTGGGGCCAACGTCCTGACTTTC
-	TRBJ2-7	many	TRBV6-2/TRBV6-3	CASSYQRAPGYEQYF	TGTGCCAGCAGTTATCAGAGAGCTCCTGGCTACGAGCAGTACTTC
-	TRBJ2-4	many	TRBV11-2	CASSLVRAKNIQYF	TGTGCCAGCAGCTTAGTAAGAGCCAAAAACATTCAGTACTTC
TRBD1	TRBJ1-2	-	TRBV5-1	CASSYGQGPPNYGYTF	TGCGCCAGCAGTTACGGACAGGGCCCTCCAAACTATGGCTACACCTTC
-	TRBJ1-1	-	TRBV12-3/TRBV12-4	CASSVQADTEAFF	TGTGCCAGCAGTGTACAGGCCGACACTGAAGCTTTCTTT
-	TRBJ2-5	many	TRBV19	CASSDSRETQYF	TGTGCCAGTAGTGACTCAAGAGAGACCCAGTACTTC
TRBD1	TRBJ2-2	-	TRBV6-1	CASDRGNTGELFF	TGTGCCAGCGACAGGGGAAACACCGGGGAGCTGTTTTTT
-	TRBJ1-5	few	TRBV6-2/TRBV6-3	CASKDSFDQPQHF	TGTGCCAGCAAGGACAGCTTCGATCAGCCCCAGCATTTT
-	TRBJ1-2	many	TRBV11-3	CASSFYRAGYTF	TGTGCCAGCAGCTTCTACAGGGCTGGCTACACCTTC
TRBD1	TRBJ1-2	many	TRBV19	CASSTFSGTGDGYTF	TGTGCCAGTAGTACATTCTCCGGGACAGGTGATGGCTACACCTTC
-	TRBJ1-1	many	TRBV6-1	CASIDSLLNTEAFF	TGTGCCAGCATTGACAGTTTGCTGAACACTGAAGCTTTCTTT
-	TRBJ1-1	-	TRBV20-1	CSVRDSTEAFF	TGCAGTGTCCGGGACTCCACTGAAGCTTTCTTT